These T cell receptor beta chains were read from a single sample in a study of T cell responses to AZD1222 COVID-19 vaccine. Profiled with immunoSEQ multiplex PCR; TCRdb holds only in-frame clones, not every one. The sample lists tens of thousands of clones, approximately 91% occurring once. The sequences come from peripheral blood, collected on day 0 of AZD1222 vaccination. These receptors all stem from an adult in good health. The CDR3 runs from the conserved cysteine through the conserved F or W. A D gene is named only where the DNA matches it firmly. Clone size appears in some rows only: once, few, many, or a class for an expanded clone.

v_call,j_call,clone_size,d_call,cdr3_length,cdr3_aa,cdr3_nt
TRBV5-6,TRBJ1-5,NA,NA,13,CASSWGYQGPQHF,TGTGCCAGCAGCTGGGGGTATCAAGGACCCCAGCATTTT
TRBV5-4,TRBJ2-7,NA,NA,13,CASSPLFGYEQYF,TGTGCCAGCAGCCCCCTGTTTGGCTACGAGCAGTACTTC
TRBV28,TRBJ1-4,NA,NA,12,CASSSSNEKLFF,TGTGCCAGCAGTTCGTCGAATGAAAAACTGTTTTTT
TRBV27,TRBJ1-2,few,TRBD1,14,CASSFRQGVGGYTF,TGTGCCAGCAGTTTCCGACAGGGTGTAGGAGGCTACACCTTC
TRBV7-2,TRBJ1-1,NA,TRBD1,11,CASSGQALAFF,TGTGCCAGCAGCGGACAGGCTTTGGCTTTCTTT
TRBV5-1,TRBJ1-2,NA,TRBD1,19,CASSSGVGTGALLGYGYTF,TGCGCCAGCAGCTCGGGGGTTGGGACAGGGGCGCTACTAGGCTATGGCTACACCTTC
TRBV28,TRBJ1-2,NA,NA,13,CASSLGARRGYTF,TGTGCCAGCAGTTTAGGGGCCAGGAGGGGCTACACCTTC
TRBV29-1,TRBJ2-7,few,TRBD1,12,CSVGTGGYEQYF,TGCAGCGTAGGGACAGGGGGCTACGAGCAGTACTTC
TRBV25-1,TRBJ2-3,once,TRBD2,15,CASSDTGGGTDTQYF,TGTGCCAGCAGTGATACCGGCGGGGGGACAGATACGCAGTATTTT
TRBV6-5,TRBJ2-7,NA,TRBD1,12,CATEDRMNEQYF,TGTGCCACGGAGGACAGGATGAACGAGCAGTACTTC
TRBV10-3,TRBJ1-5,NA,NA,16,CAISLGGAAGNQPQHF,TGTGCCATCAGTCTGGGAGGGGCGGCGGGCAATCAGCCCCAGCATTTT
TRBV15,TRBJ1-1,NA,NA,14,CATSSQGGYTEAFF,TGTGCCACCAGCTCCCAGGGCGGTTACACTGAAGCTTTCTTT
TRBV6-1,TRBJ2-3,NA,TRBD2,16,CASSEALAGVLTAQYF,TGTGCCAGCAGTGAAGCGCTAGCGGGGGTCCTGACTGCGCAGTATTTT
TRBV6-5,TRBJ1-3,few,NA,16,CASSYSGTASGNTIYF,TGTGCCAGCAGTTACTCCGGGACGGCGTCTGGAAACACCATATATTTT
TRBV5-4,TRBJ2-3,NA,TRBD2,16,CASRGGGGAGTDTQYF,TGTGCCAGCAGAGGAGGCGGGGGGGCCGGTACAGATACGCAGTATTTT
TRBV7-8,TRBJ1-6,NA,NA,14,CASSSGVLNSPLHF,TGTGCCAGCAGCTCAGGGGTTTTGAATTCACCCCTCCACTTT
TRBV24-1,TRBJ1-5,once,NA,13,CATSGGSNQPQHF,TGTGCCACCAGTGGGGGGAGCAATCAGCCCCAGCATTTT
TRBV28,TRBJ1-2,NA,TRBD1,15,CASSPPADRGPGYTF,TGTGCCAGCAGTCCCCCCGCTGACAGGGGGCCTGGCTACACCTTC
TRBV24-1,TRBJ2-7,NA,TRBD1,15,CATSSTGTGIYEQYF,TGTGCCACCAGTTCTACCGGGACAGGGATCTACGAGCAGTACTTC
TRBV2,TRBJ2-7,NA,TRBD2,12,CASMPSGREQYF,TGTGCCAGCATGCCTAGCGGACGCGAGCAGTACTTC
TRBV15,TRBJ2-1,NA,NA,15,CATSRPDLLGNEQFF,TGTGCCACCAGCAGACCAGACCTCCTAGGCAATGAGCAGTTCTTC
TRBV27,TRBJ2-2,once,TRBD1,17,CASSPMPTGRRTGELFF,TGTGCCAGCAGTCCTATGCCGACAGGGCGTAGGACCGGGGAGCTGTTTTTT
TRBV19,TRBJ1-1,NA,NA,14,CASRADRLKSEAFF,TGTGCCAGTAGGGCCGACAGGCTGAAGTCTGAAGCTTTCTTT
TRBV29-1,TRBJ1-2,NA,NA,14,CSVEVKEVPYGYTF,TGCAGCGTTGAAGTAAAGGAAGTACCGTATGGCTACACCTTC
TRBV15,TRBJ1-1,NA,NA,14,CATSRGGVGTEAFF,TGTGCCACCAGCAGAGGGGGTGTGGGCACTGAAGCTTTCTTT
TRBV14,TRBJ2-7,NA,TRBD1,16,CASSQAYGQGSYEQYF,TGTGCCAGCAGCCAAGCCTATGGACAGGGGAGCTACGAGCAGTACTTC
TRBV5-1,TRBJ2-7,NA,NA,12,CASSAAGNEQYF,TGCGCCAGCAGCGCGGCCGGGAACGAGCAGTACTTC
TRBV27,TRBJ2-1,once,TRBD2,15,CASSLRGGPYNEQFF,TGTGCCAGCAGTTTACGCGGGGGGCCTTACAATGAGCAGTTCTTC
TRBV4-3,TRBJ1-2,NA,NA,15,CASSQAGTGNYGYTF,TGCGCCAGCAGCCAAGCGGGCACTGGAAACTATGGCTACACCTTC
TRBV9,TRBJ2-7,NA,TRBD1,15,CASSVDGTGQYEQYF,TGTGCCAGCAGCGTAGATGGGACAGGGCAATACGAGCAGTACTTC
TRBV5-8,TRBJ1-2,NA,NA,10,CASSFTGYTF,TGTGCCAGCAGCTTTACGGGCTACACCTTC
TRBV2,TRBJ1-5,NA,NA,17,CASRRLLIKGNGQPQHF,TGTGCCAGTCGGCGACTATTAATAAAGGGTAATGGGCAGCCCCAGCATTTT
TRBV6-2/TRBV6-3,TRBJ1-2,NA,NA,14,CASSLHREDYGYTF,TGTGCCAGCAGCCTGCACCGGGAGGACTATGGCTACACCTTC
TRBV10-3,TRBJ1-5,NA,NA,14,CAISPGGGYQPQHF,TGTGCCATCAGTCCCGGGGGAGGGTATCAGCCCCAGCATTTT
TRBV3-1/TRBV3-2,TRBJ1-1,NA,NA,14,CASSQRAANTEAFF,TGTGCCAGCAGCCAGCGGGCAGCGAACACTGAAGCTTTCTTT
TRBV27,TRBJ1-6,NA,TRBD1,16,CASSLSVIQGVSPLHF,TGTGCCAGCAGTTTATCTGTCATACAGGGGGTTTCACCCCTCCACTTT
TRBV18,TRBJ2-2,NA,NA,16,CASSLNSLSNTGELFF,TGTGCCAGCTCACTCAACAGCTTATCGAACACCGGGGAGCTGTTTTTT